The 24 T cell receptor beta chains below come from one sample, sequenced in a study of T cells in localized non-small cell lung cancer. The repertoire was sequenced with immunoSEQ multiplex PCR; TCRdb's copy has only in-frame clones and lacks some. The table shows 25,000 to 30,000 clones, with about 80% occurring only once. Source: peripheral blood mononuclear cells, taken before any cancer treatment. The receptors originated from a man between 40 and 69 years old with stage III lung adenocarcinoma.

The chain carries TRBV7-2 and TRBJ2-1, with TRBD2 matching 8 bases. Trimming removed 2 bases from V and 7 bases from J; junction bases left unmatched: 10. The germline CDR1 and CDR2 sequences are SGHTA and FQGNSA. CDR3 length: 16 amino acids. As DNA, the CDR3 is TGTGCCAGCAGCTTATCCAGCGGGAGAGTGCAAAATGAGCAGTTCTTC. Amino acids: CASSLSSGRVQNEQFF.

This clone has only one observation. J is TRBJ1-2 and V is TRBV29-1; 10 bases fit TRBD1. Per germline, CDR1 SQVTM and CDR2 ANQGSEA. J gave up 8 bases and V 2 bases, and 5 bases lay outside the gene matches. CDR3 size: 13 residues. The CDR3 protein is CSVERQGARGYTF. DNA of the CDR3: TGCAGCGTTGAAAGACAGGGGGCGCGAGGCTACACCTTC.

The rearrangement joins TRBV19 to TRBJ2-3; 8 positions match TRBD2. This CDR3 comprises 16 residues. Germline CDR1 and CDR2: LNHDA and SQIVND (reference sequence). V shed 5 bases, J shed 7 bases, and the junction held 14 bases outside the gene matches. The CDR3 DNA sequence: TGTGCCAGTAGTCCGGGCCGGGGGGGATTGATGAATACGCAGTATTTT. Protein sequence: CASSPGRGGLMNTQYF. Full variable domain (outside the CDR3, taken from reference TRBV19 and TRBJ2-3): DGGITQSPKYLFRKEGQNVTLSCEQNLNHDAMYWYRQDPGQGLRLIYYSQIVNDFQKGDIAEGYSVSREKKESFPLTVTSAQKNPTAFYLCASSPGRGGLMNTQYFGPGTRLTVL.

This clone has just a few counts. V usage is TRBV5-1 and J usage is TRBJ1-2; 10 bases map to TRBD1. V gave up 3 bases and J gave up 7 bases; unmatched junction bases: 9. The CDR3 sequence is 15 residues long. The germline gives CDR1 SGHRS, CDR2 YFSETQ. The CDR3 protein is CASSSQKGQGGGYTF. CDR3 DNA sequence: TGCGCCAGCAGCTCGCAGAAAGGACAGGGGGGTGGCTACACCTTC.

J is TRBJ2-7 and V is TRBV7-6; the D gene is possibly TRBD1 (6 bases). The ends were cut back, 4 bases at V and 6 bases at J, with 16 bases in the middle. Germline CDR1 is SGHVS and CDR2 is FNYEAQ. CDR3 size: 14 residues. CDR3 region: CASSSGTIGVEQYF. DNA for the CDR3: TGTGCCAGCAGCTCAGGGACAATCGGGGTCGAGCAGTACTTC.

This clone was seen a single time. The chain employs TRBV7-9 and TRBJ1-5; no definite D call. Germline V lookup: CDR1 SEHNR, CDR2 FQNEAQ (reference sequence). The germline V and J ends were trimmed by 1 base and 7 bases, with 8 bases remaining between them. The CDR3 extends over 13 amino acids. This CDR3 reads CASSLGPGQPQHF. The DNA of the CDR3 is TGTGCCAGCAGCTTAGGCCCGGGACAGCCCCAGCATTTT.

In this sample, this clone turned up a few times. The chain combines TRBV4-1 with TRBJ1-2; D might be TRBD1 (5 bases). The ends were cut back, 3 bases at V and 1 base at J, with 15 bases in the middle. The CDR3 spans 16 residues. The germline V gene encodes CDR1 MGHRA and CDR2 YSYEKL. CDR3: CASSHQGLQDNYGYTF. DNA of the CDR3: TGCGCCAGCAGCCATCAAGGGCTACAGGATAACTATGGCTACACCTTC.

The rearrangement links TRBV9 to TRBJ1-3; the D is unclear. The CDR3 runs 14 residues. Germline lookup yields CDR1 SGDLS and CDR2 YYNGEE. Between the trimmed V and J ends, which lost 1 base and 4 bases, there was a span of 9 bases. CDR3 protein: CASSVQTYGNTIYF. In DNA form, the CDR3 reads TGTGCCAGCAGCGTACAGACGTACGGAAACACCATATATTTT.

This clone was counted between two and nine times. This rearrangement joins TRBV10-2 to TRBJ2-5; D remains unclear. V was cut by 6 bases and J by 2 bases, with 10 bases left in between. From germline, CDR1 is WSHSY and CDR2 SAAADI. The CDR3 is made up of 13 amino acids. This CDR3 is CASRVIQQETQYF. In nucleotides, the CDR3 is TGCGCCAGCAGGGTTATCCAGCAAGAGACCCAGTACTTC.

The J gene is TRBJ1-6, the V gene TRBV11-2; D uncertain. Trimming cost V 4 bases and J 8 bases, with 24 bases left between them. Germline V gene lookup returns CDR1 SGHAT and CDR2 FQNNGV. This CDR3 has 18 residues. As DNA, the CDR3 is TGTGCCAGCAGCTCAGTACCCACAATGACCTCAGCCCATTCACCCCTCCACTTT. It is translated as CASSSVPTMTSAHSPLHF.

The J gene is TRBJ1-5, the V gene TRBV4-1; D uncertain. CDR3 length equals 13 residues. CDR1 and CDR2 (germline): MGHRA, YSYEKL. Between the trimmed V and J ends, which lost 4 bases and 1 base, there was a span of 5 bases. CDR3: CASSRDSNQPQHF. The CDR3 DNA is TGCGCCAGCAGCCGAGACAGCAATCAGCCCCAGCATTTT.

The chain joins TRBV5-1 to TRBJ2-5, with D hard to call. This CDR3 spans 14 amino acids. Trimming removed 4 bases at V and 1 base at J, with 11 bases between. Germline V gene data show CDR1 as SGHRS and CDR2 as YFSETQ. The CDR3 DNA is TGCGCCAGCAGCGACTCAAGTACCCAAGAGACCCAGTACTTC. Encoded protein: CASSDSSTQETQYF.

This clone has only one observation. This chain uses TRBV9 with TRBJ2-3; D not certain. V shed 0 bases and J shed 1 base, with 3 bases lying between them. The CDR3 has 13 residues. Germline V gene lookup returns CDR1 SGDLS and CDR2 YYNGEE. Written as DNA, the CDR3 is TGTGCCAGCAGCGTAGGGGGCACAGATACGCAGTATTTT. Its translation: CASSVGGTDTQYF.

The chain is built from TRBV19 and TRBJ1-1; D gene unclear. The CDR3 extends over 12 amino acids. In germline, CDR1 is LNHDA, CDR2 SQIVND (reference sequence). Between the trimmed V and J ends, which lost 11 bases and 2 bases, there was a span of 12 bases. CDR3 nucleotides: TGTGCCGGATTACAGACCAACACTGAAGCTTTCTTT. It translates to CAGLQTNTEAFF.

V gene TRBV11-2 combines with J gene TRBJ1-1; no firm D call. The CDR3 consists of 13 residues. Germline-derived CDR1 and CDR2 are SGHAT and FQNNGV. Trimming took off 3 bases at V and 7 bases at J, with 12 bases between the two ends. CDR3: CASSFGPNNEAFF. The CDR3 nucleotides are TGTGCCAGCAGCTTTGGACCTAATAATGAAGCTTTCTTT.

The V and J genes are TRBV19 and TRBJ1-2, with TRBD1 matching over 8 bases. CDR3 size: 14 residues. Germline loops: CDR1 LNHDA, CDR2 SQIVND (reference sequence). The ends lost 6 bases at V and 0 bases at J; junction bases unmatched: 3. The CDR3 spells CASRPGGSNYGYTF. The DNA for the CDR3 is TGTGCCAGTAGGCCAGGGGGCTCTAACTATGGCTACACCTTC.

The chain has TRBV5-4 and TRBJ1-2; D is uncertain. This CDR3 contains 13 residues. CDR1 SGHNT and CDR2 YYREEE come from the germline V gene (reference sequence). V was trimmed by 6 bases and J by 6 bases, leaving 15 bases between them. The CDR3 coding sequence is TGTGCCAGCACCCTGGACCGGGGAAATGGCTACACCTTC. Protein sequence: CASTLDRGNGYTF.

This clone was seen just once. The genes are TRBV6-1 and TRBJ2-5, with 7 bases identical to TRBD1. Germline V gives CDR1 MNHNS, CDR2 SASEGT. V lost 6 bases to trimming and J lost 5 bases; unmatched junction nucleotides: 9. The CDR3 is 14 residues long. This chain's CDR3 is CASSETGIGETQYF. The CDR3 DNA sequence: TGTGCCAGCAGCGAGACAGGGATTGGGGAGACCCAGTACTTC.

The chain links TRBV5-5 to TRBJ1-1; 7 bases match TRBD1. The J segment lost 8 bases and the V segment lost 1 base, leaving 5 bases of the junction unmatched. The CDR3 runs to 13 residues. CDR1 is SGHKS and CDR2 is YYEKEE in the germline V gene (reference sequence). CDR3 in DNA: TGTGCCAGCAGCTTGAGGGACAGCCTAGAAGCTTTCTTT. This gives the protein CASSLRDSLEAFF.

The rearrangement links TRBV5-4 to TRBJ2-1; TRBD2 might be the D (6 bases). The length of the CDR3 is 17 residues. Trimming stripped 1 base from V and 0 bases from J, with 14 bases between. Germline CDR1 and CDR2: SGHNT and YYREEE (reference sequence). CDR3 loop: CASSLYVSGDSYNEQFF. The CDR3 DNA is TGTGCCAGCAGCTTGTATGTCTCGGGGGACTCCTACAATGAGCAGTTCTTC.

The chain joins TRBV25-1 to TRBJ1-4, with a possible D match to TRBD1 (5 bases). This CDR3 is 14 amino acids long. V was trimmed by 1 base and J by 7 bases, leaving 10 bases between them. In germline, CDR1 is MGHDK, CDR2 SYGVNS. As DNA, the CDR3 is TGTGCCAGCAGTGAATCAGGGAGTGGTGAAAAACTGTTTTTT. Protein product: CASSESGSGEKLFF.

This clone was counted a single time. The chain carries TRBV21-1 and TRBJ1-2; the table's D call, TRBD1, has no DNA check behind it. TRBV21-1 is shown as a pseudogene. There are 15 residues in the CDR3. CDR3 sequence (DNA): TGTGCCAGCAGCAACGACAGTACAGTCGTCGTGGGCTACACCTTC. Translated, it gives CASSNDSTVVVGYTF.

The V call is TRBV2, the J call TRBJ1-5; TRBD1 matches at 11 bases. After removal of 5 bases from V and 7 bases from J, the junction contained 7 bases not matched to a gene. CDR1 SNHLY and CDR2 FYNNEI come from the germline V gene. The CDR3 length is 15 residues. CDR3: CASSIGQGAKQPQHF. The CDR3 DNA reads TGTGCCAGCAGTATCGGACAGGGGGCCAAACAGCCCCAGCATTTT.

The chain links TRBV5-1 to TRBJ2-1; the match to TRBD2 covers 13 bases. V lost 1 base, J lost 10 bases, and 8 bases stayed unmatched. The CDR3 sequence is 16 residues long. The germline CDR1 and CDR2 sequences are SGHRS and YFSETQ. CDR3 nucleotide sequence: TGCGCCAGCAGCTTGTGGGGGACTAGCGGGGTAGAGGAGCAGTTCTTC. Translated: CASSLWGTSGVEEQFF. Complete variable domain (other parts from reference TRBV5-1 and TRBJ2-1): KAGVTQTPRYLIKTRGQQVTLSCSPISGHRSVSWYQQTPGQGLQFLFEYFSETQRNKGNFPGRFSGRQFSNSRSEMNVSTLELGDSALYLCASSLWGTSGVEEQFFGPGTRLTVL.